This T cell receptor beta chain was obtained from a study of T-cell memory formation after mild COVID-19 (dated by TCRdb to 2020 to 2022). Context from the whole study: Most TCR sequence clusters were specific to one of the two donors. Longitudinal TCRalpha and TCRbeta repertoire sequencing tracked T-cell clones expanding and contracting after mild COVID-19 in a couple of donors. The cohort was made up of two young adult volunteers, one female and one male, who were previously healthy. Study-wide conclusions, independent of this receptor: SARS-CoV-2 specificity of the second-wave clones peaking on day 37 was not confirmed. Some responding clones were found in pre-infection memory, which suggests that pre-existing cross-reactive memory T cells took part in the SARS-CoV-2 response. The study covered only a couple of mild cases, and larger cohorts including severe cases with pre-infection samples were considered necessary. Clones contracting from day 15 to 85 had balanced CD4/CD8 phenotypes, while a second wave expanding from day 15 to 37 was biased towards CD4+. Contracting CD4+ clones were found mainly in CM and EM memory subsets, while CD8+ clones were enriched in EMRA.

PBMCs were isolated by Ficoll-Paque density gradient centrifugation. TCRdb records Illumina NovaSeq 6000 as the sequencer. Using 5'RACE with constant-segment primers, TCRalpha and TCRbeta cDNA libraries were constructed, with sample barcodes and unique molecular identifiers added in the process. Trizol reagent was used to extract RNA from every sample. Libraries were amplified in two PCR steps, with a second sample barcode and Illumina TruSeq adapters added in the second step. Libraries were sequenced on an Illumina NovaSeq with 2 x 150 bp paired-end reads. From the authors' description of their analysis: Demultiplexing of reads and collapsing into UMI-guided consensus sequences were performed with migec v1.2.7. Using mixcr v2.1.11, UMI consensuses were aligned to TRA and TRB V and J templates and then assembled into clonotypes. A clonotype was counted as expanded or contracted only if both edgeR and NoisET called the change significant, with noise models trained on biological replicates. For edgeR calls, the thresholds were a false discovery rate-adjusted p below 0.01 and a log2 fold-change of 1. As an exploratory analysis of dynamics, max-normalized trajectories of the 1000 most abundant clonotypes were examined by PCA with hierarchical clustering. The CD4 or CD8 phenotype of responding clones was assigned using the separately sequenced CD4+ and CD8+ repertoires. Through fastp at Q25 and MiXCR, TCRdb rebuilt clones from the public reads, retaining in-frame beta chains. CDR3 protein duplicates are merged, each entry listing the most common genes and DNA. None of the V and J calls come from the authors' own analysis; TCRdb made them. Here the sample has about 350,000 distinct CDR3 sequences; around 15% occur a single time. 20% to 25% of the sample comes from the top ten.

Worth noting for this clonotype: It lacks a known antigen. One junction end does not reproduce the germline sequence, and a read error may be involved.

CDR1 and CDR2 are drawn from the germline V gene (reference sequence): LNHDA, SQIVND. The CDR3 spans 12 residues, from the cysteine through the phenylalanine. Only the CDR3 region is kept as DNA, spanning 36 bases read in frame from base 1. The TCR sequence derives from a man in his late teens or twenties who had mild COVID-19 (a few samples of this study predate the infection). The sample titles of this study are shuffled in the database, so cell type and time point are left out; the donor was told from shared clones. The sequenced material came from PBMCs or a T cell subset sorted from them (not recorded which). This receptor chain uses TRBV19 and TRBJ2-2; the D gene is perhaps TRBD2, on 5 matching bases. The encoded CDR3 is CASSTDTGEMFF. Here is the DNA: TGTGCCAGTAGTACAGACACCGGGGAGATGTTTTTT.